The 32 T cell receptor beta chains below come from one sample, sequenced in a study of shared clonotypes between healthy human individuals. CD45RO-negative cells were positively selected for CCR7, leaving out terminally differentiated effector memory CD45RA+ cells. Assay: immunoSEQ multiplex PCR; the TCRdb copy retains only in-frame clones and omits some. The sample contains about 820,000 clones, 90% to 95% of which appear only once. Sample: naive CD8+ T cells sorted from blood. The receptors shown here come from a man younger than 40 in good health.

The V gene is TRBV14, the J gene TRBJ1-1; D is undetermined. Germline V gives CDR1 SGHDN, CDR2 FVKESK. This CDR3 has 13 amino acids. V was pared by 4 bases and J by 1 base, with 7 bases between. In DNA form, the CDR3 reads TGTGCCAGCAGCCTAGTCCCGAACACTGAAGCTTTCTTT. Its translation is CASSLVPNTEAFF.

The chain recombines TRBV2 with TRBJ2-4; 7 positions match TRBD2. Trimming at V came to 6 bases and at J to 6 bases, leaving 8 bases not matched to a gene. Germline CDR1 and CDR2: SNHLY and FYNNEI. This CDR3 spans 14 amino acids. In nucleotides, the CDR3 is TGTGCCAGCAGCGACGCTAGCGGACCAAACATTCAGTACTTC. Its protein is CASSDASGPNIQYF.

This clone has only one observation. This chain uses TRBV28 with TRBJ2-3; D possibly corresponds to TRBD2 (6 bases). Germline CDR1 reads MDHEN; CDR2 reads SYDVKM. V lost 6 bases and J lost 0, with 28 bases in between. The CDR3 extends over 20 amino acids. CDR3 sequence (DNA): TGTGCCAGCAGAAGCTCAGCAGTTAAGGCTCTGGAGGGTAGCACAGATACGCAGTATTTT. It yields the protein CASRSSAVKALEGSTDTQYF.

The chain carries TRBV7-9 and TRBJ2-1, with D unresolved. The V gene's germline CDR1 is SEHNR and CDR2 FQNEAQ (reference sequence). CDR3 size: 13 residues. V was clipped by 4 bases and J by 5 bases, with 9 bases between them. Here the CDR3 reads CASSSYTNNEQFF. For the CDR3, the DNA is TGTGCCAGCAGCTCATACACGAACAATGAGCAGTTCTTC.

CDR3 residues: CAIRGTSGYNEQFF. CDR3 nucleotides: TGTGCCATCAGAGGGACTAGCGGATACAATGAGCAGTTCTTC. The J gene is TRBJ2-1, the V gene TRBV10-3, with TRBD2 identical over 11 bases. The CDR3 extends over 14 amino acids. The V gene end was trimmed by 6 bases and the J gene end by 4 bases; junction bases not matched to a gene: 2. Germline lookup yields CDR1 ENHRY and CDR2 SYGVKD.

The chain joins TRBV7-8 to TRBJ2-7, with 7 bases aligning to TRBD1. This CDR3 comprises 16 residues. The V gene's germline CDR1 is SGHVS and CDR2 FQNEAQ. After removal of 4 bases from V and 4 bases from J, the junction contained 13 bases not matched to a gene. The CDR3 sequence: CASSSENRQGWYEQYF. CDR3 nucleotides: TGTGCCAGCAGCTCAGAGAACAGACAGGGATGGTACGAGCAGTACTTC.

This chain connects TRBV7-6 to TRBJ1-1, with TRBD1 identical over 7 bases. The V segment lost 0 bases and the J segment 5 bases; nucleotides outside the gene matches: 3. Per germline, CDR1 SGHVS and CDR2 FNYEAQ. The CDR3 totals 14 residues. The CDR3 region is CASSLAAGGTEAFF. The DNA of the CDR3 is TGTGCCAGCAGCTTAGCCGCAGGGGGAACTGAAGCTTTCTTT.

With regard to this clone: This sample also contains other DNA sequences that code for the same CDR3. This chain joins TRBV27 and TRBJ2-7; TRBD2 agrees at 11 bases. Looked up from germline, CDR1 is MNHEY and CDR2 is SMNVEV (reference sequence). With 3 bases clipped from V and 3 bases from J, the junction kept 4 bases outside the gene matches. The CDR3 runs 15 residues. The DNA for the CDR3 is TGTGCCAGCAGTTTTTCCGGGACTAGCGGCTACGAGCAGTACTTC. Translation gives CASSFSGTSGYEQYF.

The rearrangement links TRBV27 to TRBJ2-2; D is unclear. CDR3 length equals 15 residues. V was shortened by 2 bases and J by 2 bases, with 9 bases between the two germline ends. Germline-derived CDR1 and CDR2 are MNHEY and SMNVEV (reference sequence). CDR3 in amino acids: CASSLNPINTGELFF. The CDR3 DNA reads TGTGCCAGCAGTTTAAACCCAATAAACACCGGGGAGCTGTTTTTT.

The rearrangement uses TRBV6-5 and TRBJ2-7, with D unclear. Germline lookup yields CDR1 MNHEY and CDR2 SVGAGI. The V gene lost 0 bases and the J gene lost 4 bases, with 13 bases spanning the gap. There are 15 residues in the CDR3. As DNA, the CDR3 is TGTGCCAGCAGTTACTCGATAGGGCAGAGTTACGAGCAGTACTTC. Encoded protein: CASSYSIGQSYEQYF.

The chain links TRBV7-9 to TRBJ2-7; D unresolved. V lost 5 bases to trimming and J lost 3 bases, with 17 bases between them. Per the germline V gene, CDR1 is SEHNR and CDR2 is FQNEAQ (reference sequence). The CDR3 is 15 residues long. CDR3 DNA sequence: TGTGCCAGCAGCGTTGACTCCGGAGCTCTCTACGAGCAGTACTTC. Encoded protein: CASSVDSGALYEQYF.

The gene calls are TRBV5-1 and TRBJ1-4, with D tentatively TRBD1 (6 bases). Germline CDR1 and CDR2: SGHRS and YFSETQ. The CDR3 contains 15 residues. Trimming pared 2 bases from V and 5 bases from J, leaving 13 bases between. The CDR3 DNA follows: TGCGCCAGCAGCTTAGCCGGGACAATGAATGAAAAACTGTTTTTT. This gives the protein CASSLAGTMNEKLFF.

The V and J genes are TRBV6-1 and TRBJ1-5; 7 bases fit TRBD1. This CDR3 spans 16 amino acids. V lost 2 bases and J lost 1; bases outside the gene matches: 5. Germline CDR1 MNHNS, CDR2 SASEGT. The CDR3 bases are TGTGCCAGCAGTGAATTTTCAGGGGGAAGCAATCAGCCCCAGCATTTT. This codes for CASSEFSGGSNQPQHF.

This rearrangement joins TRBV5-1 to TRBJ1-2, with a possible D match to TRBD1 (5 bases). With 4 bases removed from V and 2 bases from J, the gap between germline ends came to 21 bases. CDR3 length: 17 amino acids. Germline lookup yields CDR1 SGHRS and CDR2 YFSETQ. CDR3 nucleotide sequence: TGCGCCAGCAGCCCCTGGGGCCAAGGGACGGCGAACTATGGCTACACCTTC. Protein product: CASSPWGQGTANYGYTF.

In its sample, this clone was seen a few times. This may arise from a read error, as a much more abundant clone is one base away. The sample contains more than one DNA sequence encoding this CDR3. The rearrangement uses TRBV7-9 and TRBJ2-1; TRBD2 aligns across 14 bases. The CDR3 length is 15 residues. Germline CDR1 and CDR2: SEHNR and FQNEAQ (reference sequence). V trimming: 3 bases; J trimming: 5 bases; junction bases outside the gene matches: 0. The CDR3 nucleotides read TGTGCCAGCAGCTTGGGACTAGCGGGAGACAATGAGCAGTTCTTC. This gives the protein CASSLGLAGDNEQFF.

This chain uses TRBV28 with TRBJ2-2; D unresolved. This CDR3 is 15 amino acids long. Trimming left V 2 bases short and J 3 bases short, with 10 bases between. Germline CDR1 MDHEN, CDR2 SYDVKM. This CDR3 is CASSLIATHTGELFF. The CDR3 DNA follows: TGTGCCAGCAGTTTAATCGCAACACACACCGGGGAGCTGTTTTTT.

The chain couples TRBV7-2 to TRBJ2-1; a possible D gene is TRBD1 (5 bases). CDR1 is SGHTA and CDR2 is FQGNSA in the germline V gene. The CDR3 consists of 12 residues. Trimming cost V 4 bases and J 13 bases, with 14 bases left between them. CDR3 residues: CASSSPMGHQFF. The CDR3 region has the DNA TGTGCCAGCAGCTCGCCGATGGGGCACCAGTTCTTC.

The rearrangement links TRBV27 to TRBJ2-3, with D possibly TRBD2 on 6 matching bases. Germline CDR1 MNHEY, CDR2 SMNVEV (reference sequence). The CDR3 runs 15 residues. Trimming cost V 4 bases and J 1 base, with 12 bases left between them. CDR3 DNA sequence: TGTGCCAGCAGTTCCATAGCGGACCGCACAGATACGCAGTATTTT. Its protein product is CASSSIADRTDTQYF.

The chain has TRBV29-1 and TRBJ2-1; 9 bases are a match to TRBD1. The CDR3 is 15 residues long. Germline V CDR1 and CDR2: SQVTM, ANQGSEA. Trimming removed 0 bases from V and 8 bases from J; junction bases left unmatched: 8. The CDR3 region is CSVEEGGQGGDEQFF. In DNA, the CDR3 is TGCAGCGTTGAAGAGGGGGGACAGGGTGGTGATGAGCAGTTCTTC.

The chain links TRBV29-1 to TRBJ1-3, with D perhaps TRBD1 (6 bases). Trimming left V 0 bases short and J 4 bases short, with 22 bases between. CDR1 is SQVTM and CDR2 is ANQGSEA in the germline V gene. The CDR3 is 18 residues long. CDR3 sequence: CSVEDLIYGGPGGNTIYF. DNA for the CDR3: TGCAGCGTTGAAGATCTTATTTATGGGGGGCCGGGAGGAAACACCATATATTTT.

The chain couples TRBV5-3 to TRBJ2-7; D remains ambiguous. TRBV5-3 is an ORF, and what it does is uncertain. CDR3 length: 17 residues. V was trimmed by 2 bases and J by 6 bases, leaving 24 bases between them. CDR3 in amino acids: CARSFSPLATYVGEQYF. The DNA for the CDR3 is TGTGCCAGAAGCTTTTCCCCTCTCGCGACTTACGTCGGCGAGCAGTACTTC.

The genes are TRBV28 and TRBJ2-3, with TRBD2 matching over 7 bases. Germline CDR1 is MDHEN and CDR2 is SYDVKM. The V and J ends lost 5 bases and 5 bases, in that order; junction bases with no gene match: 10. The length of the CDR3 is 15 residues. The CDR3 bases are TGTGCCAGCAGTCCCCGGGGACTAATGAGAGATACGCAGTATTTT. Amino acids: CASSPRGLMRDTQYF.

The chain is built from TRBV28 and TRBJ2-7, with D unresolved. Germline assignment: CDR1 MDHEN and CDR2 SYDVKM. V lost 7 bases, J lost 0 bases, and 16 bases lay in between. The CDR3 sequence is 15 residues long. The CDR3 loop is CASKAPGLISYEQYF. CDR3 nucleotides: TGTGCCAGCAAAGCACCGGGCCTTATCTCCTACGAGCAGTACTTC.

The rearrangement uses TRBV5-4 and TRBJ1-2; 7 nucleotides agree with TRBD1. CDR1 and CDR2 from the germline V gene are SGHNT and YYREEE (reference sequence). J was trimmed by 0 bases and V by 3 bases; bases with no gene match: 2. The CDR3 is 14 residues long. Here the CDR3 reads CASSWDSTNYGYTF. The DNA for the CDR3 is TGTGCCAGCAGCTGGGACAGTACTAACTATGGCTACACCTTC. Filled out from reference TRBV5-4 and TRBJ1-2, the complete variable domain reads ETGVTQSPTHLIKTRGQQVTLRCSSQSGHNTVSWYQQALGQGPQFIFQYYREEENGRGNFPPRFSGLQFPNYSSELNVNALELDDSALYLCASSWDSTNYGYTFGSGTRLTVV.

This clone turned up a few times. The chain couples TRBV30 to TRBJ1-5, with D possibly matching TRBD1 (6 bases). V lost 1 base, J lost 2 bases, and 12 bases lay in between. Germline V gene data show CDR1 as GTSNPN and CDR2 as SVGIG (reference sequence). The CDR3 has 15 amino acids. CDR3 in DNA: TGTGCCTGGAGTGGTACAGGGCTTGGCAATCAGCCCCAGCATTTT. Its protein is CAWSGTGLGNQPQHF. The full variable domain, completed using reference TRBV30 and TRBJ1-5, is SQTIHQWPATLVQPVGSPLSLECTVEGTSNPNLYWYRQAAGRGLQLLFYSVGIGQISSEVPQNLSASRPQDRQFILSSKKLLLSDSGFYLCAWSGTGLGNQPQHFGDGTRLSIL.

V usage is TRBV11-2 and J usage is TRBJ2-1, with 10 nucleotides matching TRBD1. The length of the CDR3 is 16 residues. Germline CDR1 and CDR2: SGHAT and FQNNGV. V shed 1 base and J 5 bases; nucleotides not matched to a gene: 5. The CDR3 loop reads CASSLGDRGTDNEQFF. CDR3 DNA sequence: TGTGCCAGCAGCTTAGGGGACAGGGGAACTGACAATGAGCAGTTCTTC.

The V and J genes are TRBV5-1 and TRBJ1-2, with 7 bases that match TRBD1. Germline V gene data show CDR1 as SGHRS and CDR2 as YFSETQ. The length of the CDR3 is 15 residues. V lost 0 bases and J lost 4; bases outside the gene matches: 6. The CDR3 here is CASSLARTGPYGYTF. The CDR3 nucleotides are TGCGCCAGCAGCTTGGCTAGGACAGGCCCCTATGGCTACACCTTC.

The sample holds a few counts of this clone. The CDR3 nucleotides read TGTGCCAGCAGCGGTCCGGGGGTAGGAGAGCAGTACTTC. Amino acids: CASSGPGVGEQYF. J is TRBJ2-7 and V is TRBV5-4; perhaps TRBD2 as D (6 bases). The CDR3 spans 13 residues. Trimming shortened V by 4 bases and J by 7 bases, and 15 bases separated the two germline ends. Germline CDR1 is SGHNT and CDR2 is YYREEE (reference sequence).

This chain links TRBV9 with TRBJ2-1; D is undetermined. Germline assignment: CDR1 SGDLS and CDR2 YYNGEE. This CDR3 is built from 13 residues. The V end was cut by 2 bases, the J end by 10 bases, with 13 bases between. The CDR3 region is CASSVPRLAEQFF. In DNA, the CDR3 is TGTGCCAGCAGCGTCCCTCGACTTGCCGAGCAGTTCTTC. Full variable domain (missing parts from reference TRBV9 and TRBJ2-1): DSGVTQTPKHLITATGQRVTLRCSPRSGDLSVYWYQQSLDQGLQFLIQYYNGEERAKGNILERFSAQQFPDLHSELNLSSLELGDSALYFCASSVPRLAEQFFGPGTRLTVL.

This chain joins TRBV10-3 and TRBJ1-1; D gene ambiguous. The V gene lost 5 bases and the J gene lost 8 bases, with 12 bases spanning the gap. CDR3 length equals 12 residues. Germline loops: CDR1 ENHRY, CDR2 SYGVKD. The CDR3 sequence is CAISLGPDEAFF. Here the CDR3 DNA reads TGTGCCATCAGTCTAGGGCCAGACGAAGCTTTCTTT.

V is TRBV5-4 and J is TRBJ2-7, with D perhaps TRBD1 (5 bases). This CDR3 comprises 13 residues. CDR1 SGHNT and CDR2 YYREEE come from the germline V gene (reference sequence). Trimming removed 4 bases from V and 4 bases from J, with 12 bases in between. As DNA, the CDR3 is TGTGCCAGCAGCCCGGACACTGCTTACGAGCAGTACTTC. It specifies CASSPDTAYEQYF. Full variable domain (outside the CDR3, taken from reference TRBV5-4 and TRBJ2-7): ETGVTQSPTHLIKTRGQQVTLRCSSQSGHNTVSWYQQALGQGPQFIFQYYREEENGRGNFPPRFSGLQFPNYSSELNVNALELDDSALYLCASSPDTAYEQYFGPGTRLTVT.

The chain carries TRBV9 and TRBJ2-1; D gene uncertain. The CDR3 length is 16 residues. Trimming took off 5 bases at V and 0 bases at J, with 15 bases between the two ends. Germline V gene lookup returns CDR1 SGDLS and CDR2 YYNGEE. The CDR3 DNA reads as TGTGCCAGCAGTTCGACAAACCAGAGCTCCTACAATGAGCAGTTCTTC. Protein product: CASSSTNQSSYNEQFF.